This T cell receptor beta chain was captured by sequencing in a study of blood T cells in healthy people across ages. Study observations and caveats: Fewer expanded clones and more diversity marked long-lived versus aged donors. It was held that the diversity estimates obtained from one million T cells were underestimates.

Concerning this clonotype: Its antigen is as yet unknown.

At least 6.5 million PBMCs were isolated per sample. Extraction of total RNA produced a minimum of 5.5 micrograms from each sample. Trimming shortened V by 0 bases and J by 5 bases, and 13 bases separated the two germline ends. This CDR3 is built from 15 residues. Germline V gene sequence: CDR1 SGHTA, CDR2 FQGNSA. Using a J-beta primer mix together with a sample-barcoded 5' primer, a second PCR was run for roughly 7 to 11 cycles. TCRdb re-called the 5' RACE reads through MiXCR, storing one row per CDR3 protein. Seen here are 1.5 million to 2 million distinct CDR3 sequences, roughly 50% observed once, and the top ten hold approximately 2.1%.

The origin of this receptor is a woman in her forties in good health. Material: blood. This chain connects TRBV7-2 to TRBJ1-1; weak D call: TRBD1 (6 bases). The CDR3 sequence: CASSLAGGQGTEAFF. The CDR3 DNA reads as TGTGCCAGCAGCTTAGCGGGGGGGCAGGGGACTGAAGCTTTCTTT.